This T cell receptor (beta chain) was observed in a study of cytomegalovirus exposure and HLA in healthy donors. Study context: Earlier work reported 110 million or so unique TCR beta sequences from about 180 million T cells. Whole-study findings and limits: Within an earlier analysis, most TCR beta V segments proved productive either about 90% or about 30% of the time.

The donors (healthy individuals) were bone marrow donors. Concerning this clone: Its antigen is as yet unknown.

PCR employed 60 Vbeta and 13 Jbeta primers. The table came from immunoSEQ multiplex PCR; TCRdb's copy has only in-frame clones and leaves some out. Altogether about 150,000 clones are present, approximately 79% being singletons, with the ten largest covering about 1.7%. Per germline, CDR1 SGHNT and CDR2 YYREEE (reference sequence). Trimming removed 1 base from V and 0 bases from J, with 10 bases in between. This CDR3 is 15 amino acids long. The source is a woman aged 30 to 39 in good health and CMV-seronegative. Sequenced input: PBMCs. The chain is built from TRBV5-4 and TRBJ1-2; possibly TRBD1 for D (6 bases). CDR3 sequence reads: CASSLNTGPNYGYTF. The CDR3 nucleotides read TGTGCCAGCAGCTTGAACACAGGGCCTAACTATGGCTACACCTTC. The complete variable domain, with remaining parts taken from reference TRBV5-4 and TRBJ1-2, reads ETGVTQSPTHLIKTRGQQVTLRCSSQSGHNTVSWYQQALGQGPQFIFQYYREEENGRGNFPPRFSGLQFPNYSSELNVNALELDDSALYLCASSLNTGPNYGYTFGSGTRLTVV.